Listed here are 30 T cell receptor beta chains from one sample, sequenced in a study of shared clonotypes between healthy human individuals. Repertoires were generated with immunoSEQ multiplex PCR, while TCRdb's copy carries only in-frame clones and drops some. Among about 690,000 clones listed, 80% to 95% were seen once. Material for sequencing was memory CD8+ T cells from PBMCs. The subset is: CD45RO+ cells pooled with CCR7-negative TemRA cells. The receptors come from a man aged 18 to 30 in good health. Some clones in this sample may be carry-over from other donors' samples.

This CDR3 is CASSLDISYEQYF. CDR3 bases: TGTGCCAGTAGTTTGGACATCTCCTACGAGCAGTACTTC. The chain couples TRBV19 to TRBJ2-7; weak D call: TRBD1 (5 bases). In germline, CDR1 is LNHDA, CDR2 SQIVND (reference sequence). The germline V and J ends were trimmed by 5 bases and 0 bases, with 8 bases remaining between them. CDR3 length equals 13 residues. The full variable domain, with the rest looked up from reference TRBV19 and TRBJ2-7, is DGGITQSPKYLFRKEGQNVTLSCEQNLNHDAMYWYRQDPGQGLRLIYYSQIVNDFQKGDIAEGYSVSREKKESFPLTVTSAQKNPTAFYLCASSLDISYEQYFGPGTRLTVT.

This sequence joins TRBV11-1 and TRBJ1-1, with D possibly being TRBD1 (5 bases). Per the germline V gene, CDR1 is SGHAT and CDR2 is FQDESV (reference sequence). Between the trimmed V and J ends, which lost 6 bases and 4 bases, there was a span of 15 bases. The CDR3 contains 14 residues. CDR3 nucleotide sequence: TGTGCCAGCAGACAAACAAGGGGAGGCACTGAAGCTTTCTTT. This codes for CASRQTRGGTEAFF.

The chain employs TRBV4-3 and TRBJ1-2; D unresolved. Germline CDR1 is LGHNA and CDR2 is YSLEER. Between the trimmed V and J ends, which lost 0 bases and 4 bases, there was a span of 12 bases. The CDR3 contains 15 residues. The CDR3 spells CASSQDWADSYGYTF. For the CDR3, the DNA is TGCGCCAGCAGCCAAGATTGGGCAGACTCCTATGGCTACACCTTC.

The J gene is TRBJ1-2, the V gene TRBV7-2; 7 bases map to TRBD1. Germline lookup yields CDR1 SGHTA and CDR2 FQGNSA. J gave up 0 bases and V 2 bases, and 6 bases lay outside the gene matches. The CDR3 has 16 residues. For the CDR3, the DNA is TGTGCCAGCAGCTTAATCATCCAGGGGGCTAACTATGGCTACACCTTC. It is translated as CASSLIIQGANYGYTF. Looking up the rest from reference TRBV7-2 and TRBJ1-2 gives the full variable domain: GAGVSQSPSNKVTEKGKDVELRCDPISGHTALYWYRQSLGQGLEFLIYFQGNSAPDKSGLPSDRFSAERTGGSVSTLTIQRTQQEDSAVYLCASSLIIQGANYGYTFGSGTRLTVV.

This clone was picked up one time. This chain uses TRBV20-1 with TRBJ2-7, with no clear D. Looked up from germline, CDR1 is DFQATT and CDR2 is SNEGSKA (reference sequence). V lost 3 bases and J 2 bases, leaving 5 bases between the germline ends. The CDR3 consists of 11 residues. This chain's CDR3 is CSASGTYEQYF. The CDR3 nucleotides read TGCAGTGCTAGCGGAACCTACGAGCAGTACTTC.

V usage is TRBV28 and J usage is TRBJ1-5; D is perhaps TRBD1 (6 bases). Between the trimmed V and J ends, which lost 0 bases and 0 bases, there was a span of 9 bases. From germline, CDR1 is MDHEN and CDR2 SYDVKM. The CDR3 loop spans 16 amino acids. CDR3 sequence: CASSLWAGVSNQPQHF. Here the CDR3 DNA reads TGTGCCAGCAGTTTATGGGCAGGGGTTAGCAATCAGCCCCAGCATTTT.

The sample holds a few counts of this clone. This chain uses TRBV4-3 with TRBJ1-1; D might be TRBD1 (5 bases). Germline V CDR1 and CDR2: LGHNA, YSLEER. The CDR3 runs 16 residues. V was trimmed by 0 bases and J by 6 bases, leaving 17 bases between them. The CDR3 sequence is CASSQDEGNPFAEAFF. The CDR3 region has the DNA TGCGCCAGCAGCCAAGATGAGGGGAACCCATTCGCTGAAGCTTTCTTT.

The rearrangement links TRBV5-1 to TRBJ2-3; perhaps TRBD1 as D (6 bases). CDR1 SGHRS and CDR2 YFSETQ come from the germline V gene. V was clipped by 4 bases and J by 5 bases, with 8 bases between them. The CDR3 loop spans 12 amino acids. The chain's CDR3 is CASSPRGDTQYF. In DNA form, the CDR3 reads TGCGCCAGCAGCCCCAGGGGAGATACGCAGTATTTT.

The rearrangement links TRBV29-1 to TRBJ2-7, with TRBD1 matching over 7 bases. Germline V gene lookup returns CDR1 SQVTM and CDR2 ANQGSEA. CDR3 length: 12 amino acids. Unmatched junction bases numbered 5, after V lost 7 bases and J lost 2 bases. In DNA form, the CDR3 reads TGCAGCGGCCTCAGGGGGACCTACGAGCAGTACTTC. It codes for CSGLRGTYEQYF.

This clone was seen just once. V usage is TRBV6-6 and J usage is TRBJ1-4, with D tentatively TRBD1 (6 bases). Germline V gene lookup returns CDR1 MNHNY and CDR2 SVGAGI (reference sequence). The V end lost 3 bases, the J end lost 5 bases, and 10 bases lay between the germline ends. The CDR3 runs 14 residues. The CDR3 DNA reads TGTGCCAGCAGTTATGAAGGGGGAAATGAAAAACTGTTTTTT. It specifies CASSYEGGNEKLFF.

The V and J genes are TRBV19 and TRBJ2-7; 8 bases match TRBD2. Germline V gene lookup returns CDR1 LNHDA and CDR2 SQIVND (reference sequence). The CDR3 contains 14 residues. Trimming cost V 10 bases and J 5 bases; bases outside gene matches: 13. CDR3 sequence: CATTGTRGMNEQYF. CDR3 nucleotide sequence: TGTGCCACCACCGGGACTAGGGGCATGAACGAGCAGTACTTC.

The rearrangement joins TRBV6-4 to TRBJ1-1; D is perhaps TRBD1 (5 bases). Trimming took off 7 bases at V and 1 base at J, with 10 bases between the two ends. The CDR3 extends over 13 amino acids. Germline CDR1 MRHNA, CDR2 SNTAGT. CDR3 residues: CASTPRGNTEAFF. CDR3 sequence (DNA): TGTGCCAGCACCCCAAGGGGGAACACTGAAGCTTTCTTT.

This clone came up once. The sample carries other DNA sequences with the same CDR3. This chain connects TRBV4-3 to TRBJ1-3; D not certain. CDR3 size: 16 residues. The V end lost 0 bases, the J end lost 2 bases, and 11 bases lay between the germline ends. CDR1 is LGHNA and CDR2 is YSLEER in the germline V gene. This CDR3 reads CASSQDAGSAGNTIYF. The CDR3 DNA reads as TGCGCCAGCAGCCAAGATGCGGGATCCGCTGGAAACACCATATATTTT.

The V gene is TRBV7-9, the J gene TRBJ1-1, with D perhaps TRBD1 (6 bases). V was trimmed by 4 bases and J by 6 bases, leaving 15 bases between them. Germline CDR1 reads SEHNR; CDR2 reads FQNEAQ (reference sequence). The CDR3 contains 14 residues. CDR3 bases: TGTGCCAGCAGCTCGGCGAGCAGGGGCTCTGAAGCTTTCTTT. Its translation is CASSSASRGSEAFF.

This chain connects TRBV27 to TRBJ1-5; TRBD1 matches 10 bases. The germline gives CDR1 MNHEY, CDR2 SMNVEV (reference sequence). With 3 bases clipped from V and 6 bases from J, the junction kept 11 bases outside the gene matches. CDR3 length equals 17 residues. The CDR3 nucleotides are TGTGCCAGCAGTTTTTGGCCGGGGGGACAGGGGAGTCAGCCCCAGCATTTT. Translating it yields CASSFWPGGQGSQPQHF.

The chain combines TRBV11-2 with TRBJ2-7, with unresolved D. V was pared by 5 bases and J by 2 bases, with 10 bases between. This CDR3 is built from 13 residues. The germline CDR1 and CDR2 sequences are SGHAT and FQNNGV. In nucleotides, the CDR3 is TGTGCCAGCAGCGTTGGGTCTACCTACGAGCAGTACTTC. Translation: CASSVGSTYEQYF. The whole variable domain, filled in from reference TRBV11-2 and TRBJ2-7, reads EAGVAQSPRYKIIEKRQSVAFWCNPISGHATLYWYQQILGQGPKLLIQFQNNGVVDDSQLPKDRFSAERLKGVDSTLKIQPAKLEDSAVYLCASSVGSTYEQYFGPGTRLTVT.

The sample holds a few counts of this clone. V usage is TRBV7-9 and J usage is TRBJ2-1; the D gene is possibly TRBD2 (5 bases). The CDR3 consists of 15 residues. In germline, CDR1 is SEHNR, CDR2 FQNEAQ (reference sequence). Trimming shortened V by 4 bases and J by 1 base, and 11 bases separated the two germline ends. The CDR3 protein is CASSSSFPSYNEQFF. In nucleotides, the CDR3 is TGTGCCAGCAGCTCTAGCTTTCCATCCTACAATGAGCAGTTCTTC.

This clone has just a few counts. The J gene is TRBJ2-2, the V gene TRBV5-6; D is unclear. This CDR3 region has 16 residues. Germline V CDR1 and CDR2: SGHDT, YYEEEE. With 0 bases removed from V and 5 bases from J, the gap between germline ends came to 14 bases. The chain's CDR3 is CASSLDNGFGTGELFF. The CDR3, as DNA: TGTGCCAGCAGCTTGGATAACGGTTTTGGGACCGGGGAGCTGTTTTTT.

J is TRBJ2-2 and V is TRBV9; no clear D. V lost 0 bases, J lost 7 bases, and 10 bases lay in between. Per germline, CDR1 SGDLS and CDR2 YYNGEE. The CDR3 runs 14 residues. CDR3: CASSVVEWGGELFF. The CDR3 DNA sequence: TGTGCCAGCAGCGTAGTTGAGTGGGGCGGGGAGCTGTTTTTT. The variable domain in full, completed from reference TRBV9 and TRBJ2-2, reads DSGVTQTPKHLITATGQRVTLRCSPRSGDLSVYWYQQSLDQGLQFLIQYYNGEERAKGNILERFSAQQFPDLHSELNLSSLELGDSALYFCASSVVEWGGELFFGEGSRLTVL.

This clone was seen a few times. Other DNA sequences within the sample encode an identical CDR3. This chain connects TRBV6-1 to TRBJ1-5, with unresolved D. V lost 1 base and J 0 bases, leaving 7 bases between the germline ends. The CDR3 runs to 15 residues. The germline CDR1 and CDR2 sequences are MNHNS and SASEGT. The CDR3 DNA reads TGTGCCAGCAGTGAAGGAGACTATAGCAATCAGCCCCAGCATTTT. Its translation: CASSEGDYSNQPQHF.

The CDR3 nucleotides are TGTGCCAGCAGTAGCCGGGGGAGGTCTAACTATGGCTACACCTTC. Translation: CASSSRGRSNYGYTF. The chain uses TRBV6-6 and TRBJ1-2, with D possibly being TRBD1 (5 bases). V was cut by 5 bases and J by 0 bases, with 13 bases left in between. The V gene's germline CDR1 is MNHNY and CDR2 SVGAGI (reference sequence). The CDR3 contains 15 residues.

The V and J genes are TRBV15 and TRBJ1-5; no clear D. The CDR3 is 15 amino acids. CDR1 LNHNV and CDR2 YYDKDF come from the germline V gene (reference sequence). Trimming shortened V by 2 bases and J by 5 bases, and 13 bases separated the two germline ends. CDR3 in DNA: TGTGCCACCAGCAGATCGGTCAGGAACGATCAGCCCCAGCATTTT. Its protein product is CATSRSVRNDQPQHF.

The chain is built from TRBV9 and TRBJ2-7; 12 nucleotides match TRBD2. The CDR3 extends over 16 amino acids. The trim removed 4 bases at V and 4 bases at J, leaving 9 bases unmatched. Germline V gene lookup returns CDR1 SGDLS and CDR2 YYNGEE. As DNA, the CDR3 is TGTGCCAGCAGCAAATCGGGACTAGCGGGCCTATACGAGCAGTACTTC. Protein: CASSKSGLAGLYEQYF.

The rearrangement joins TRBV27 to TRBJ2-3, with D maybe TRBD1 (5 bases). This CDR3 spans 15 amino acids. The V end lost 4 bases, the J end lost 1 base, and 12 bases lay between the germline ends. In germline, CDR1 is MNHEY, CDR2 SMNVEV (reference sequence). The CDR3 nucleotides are TGTGCCAGCAGTTCGCCAGGGTTGGGCACAGATACGCAGTATTTT. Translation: CASSSPGLGTDTQYF.

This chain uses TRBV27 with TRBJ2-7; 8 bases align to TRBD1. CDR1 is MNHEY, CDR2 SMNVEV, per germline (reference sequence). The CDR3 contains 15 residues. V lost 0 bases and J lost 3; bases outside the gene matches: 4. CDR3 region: CASSLSSDRDYEQYF. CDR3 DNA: TGTGCCAGCAGTTTATCGTCGGACAGGGACTACGAGCAGTACTTC.

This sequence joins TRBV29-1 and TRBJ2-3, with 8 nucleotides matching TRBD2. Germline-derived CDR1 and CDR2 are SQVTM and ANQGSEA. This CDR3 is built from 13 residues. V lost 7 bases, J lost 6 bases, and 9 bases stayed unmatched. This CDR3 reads CSARAGVTDTQYF. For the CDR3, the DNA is TGCAGCGCACGAGCGGGAGTGACGGATACGCAGTATTTT.

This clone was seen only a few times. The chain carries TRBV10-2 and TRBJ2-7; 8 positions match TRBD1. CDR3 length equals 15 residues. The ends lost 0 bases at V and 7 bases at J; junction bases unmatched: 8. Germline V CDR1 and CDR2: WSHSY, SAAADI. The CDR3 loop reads CASSESRTGFGEQYF. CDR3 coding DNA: TGCGCCAGCAGTGAGTCGAGGACAGGGTTCGGGGAGCAGTACTTC.

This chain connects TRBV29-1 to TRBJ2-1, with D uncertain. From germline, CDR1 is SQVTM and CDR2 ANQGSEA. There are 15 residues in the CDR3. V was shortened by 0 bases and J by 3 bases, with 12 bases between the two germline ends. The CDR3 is CSVEDRAENYNEQFF. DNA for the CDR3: TGCAGCGTTGAAGATAGGGCGGAAAACTACAATGAGCAGTTCTTC.

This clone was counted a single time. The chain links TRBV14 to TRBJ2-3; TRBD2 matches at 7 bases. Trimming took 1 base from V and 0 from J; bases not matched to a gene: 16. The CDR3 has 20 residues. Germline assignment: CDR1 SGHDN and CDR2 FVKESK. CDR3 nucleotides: TGTGCCAGCAGCCAAGGAAGGGAGGGAGGGCCTGGGTCTAGCACAGATACGCAGTATTTT. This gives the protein CASSQGREGGPGSSTDTQYF.

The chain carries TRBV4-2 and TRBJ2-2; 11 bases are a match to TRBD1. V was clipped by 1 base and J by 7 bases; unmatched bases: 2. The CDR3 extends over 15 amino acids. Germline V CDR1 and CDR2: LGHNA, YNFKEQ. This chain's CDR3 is CASSQVGQGDGELFF. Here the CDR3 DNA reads TGTGCCAGCAGCCAAGTGGGACAGGGGGACGGGGAGCTGTTTTTT.